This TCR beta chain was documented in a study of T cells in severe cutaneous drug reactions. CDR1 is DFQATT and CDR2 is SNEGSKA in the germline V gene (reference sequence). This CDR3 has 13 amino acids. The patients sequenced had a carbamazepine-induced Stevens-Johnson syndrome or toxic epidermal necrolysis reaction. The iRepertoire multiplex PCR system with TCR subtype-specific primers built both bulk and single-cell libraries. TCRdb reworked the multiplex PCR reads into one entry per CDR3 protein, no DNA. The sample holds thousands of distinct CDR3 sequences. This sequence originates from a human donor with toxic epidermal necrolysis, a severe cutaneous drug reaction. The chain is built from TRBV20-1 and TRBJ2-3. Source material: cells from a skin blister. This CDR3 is CSARFLLTDTQYF.